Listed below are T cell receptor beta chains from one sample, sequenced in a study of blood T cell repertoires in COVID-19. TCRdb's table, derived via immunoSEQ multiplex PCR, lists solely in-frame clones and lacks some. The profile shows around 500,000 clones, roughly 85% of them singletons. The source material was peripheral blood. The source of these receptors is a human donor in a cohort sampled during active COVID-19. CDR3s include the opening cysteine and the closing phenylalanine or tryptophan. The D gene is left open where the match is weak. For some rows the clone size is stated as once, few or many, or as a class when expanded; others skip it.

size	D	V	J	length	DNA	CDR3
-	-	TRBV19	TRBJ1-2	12	TGTGCCAGTAGTATAAATAGCCGTGGCTACACCTTC	CASSINSRGYTF
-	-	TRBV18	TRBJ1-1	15	TGTGCCAGCTCACCACCGCAGGGCGGGGGCACTGAAGCTTTCTTT	CASSPPQGGGTEAFF
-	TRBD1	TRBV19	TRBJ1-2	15	TGTGCCAGTAGCCCCGGGAGGGGGCGAAACTCTGGCTACACCTTC	CASSPGRGRNSGYTF
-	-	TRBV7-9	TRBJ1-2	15	TGTGCCAGCAGCTTAGCTTTGGGGGCTGCGAGTGGCTACACCTTC	CASSLALGAASGYTF
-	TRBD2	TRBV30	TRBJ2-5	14	TGTGCCTCTGTACCAATAGCGGGAGTGGAGACCCAGTACTTC	CASVPIAGVETQYF
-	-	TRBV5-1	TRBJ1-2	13	TGCGCCAGCAGCAGCGAAAGAGGCTATGGCTACACCTTC	CASSSERGYGYTF
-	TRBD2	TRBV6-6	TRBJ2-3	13	TGTGCCAGCCGGGAGGACCCCACAGATACGCAGTATTTT	CASREDPTDTQYF
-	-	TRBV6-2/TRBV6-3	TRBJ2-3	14	TGTGCCAGCAGTTACTCGGGGCCAGGGCGGACGCAGTATTTT	CASSYSGPGRTQYF
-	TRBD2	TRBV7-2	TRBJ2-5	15	TGTGCCAGCAGTCCCGTAGCGGGAGGTTGGGAGACCCAGTACTTC	CASSPVAGGWETQYF
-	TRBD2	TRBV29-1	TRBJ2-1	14	TGCAGCGTTGGACTAGCGGGAGTAAGGGATGAGCAGTTCTTC	CSVGLAGVRDEQFF
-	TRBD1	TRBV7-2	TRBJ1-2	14	TGTGCCAGCAGCTTAGACAGGGGTTCGGGTGGCTACACCTTC	CASSLDRGSGGYTF
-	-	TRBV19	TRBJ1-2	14	TGTGCCAGTACCCCAGGACCGGGATCCTATGGCTACACCTTC	CASTPGPGSYGYTF
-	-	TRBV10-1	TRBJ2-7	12	TGCGCCAGCAGTGGACCTAGTAACGAGCAGTACTTC	CASSGPSNEQYF
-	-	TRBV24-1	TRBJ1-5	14	TGTGCCACCAGTGATACCAGGGTCTGGCAGCCCCAGCATTTT	CATSDTRVWQPQHF
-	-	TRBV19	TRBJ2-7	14	TGTGCCAGTAAGCCGGACGGGAGCTCGAACGAGCAGTACTTC	CASKPDGSSNEQYF
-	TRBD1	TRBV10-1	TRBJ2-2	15	TGCGCCAGCTCAGGGGGCGGACTGGGCACCGGGGAGCTGTTTTTT	CASSGGGLGTGELFF
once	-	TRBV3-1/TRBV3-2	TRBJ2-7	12	TGTGCCAGCAGCCGGAGGGGAGACGAGCAGTACTTC	CASSRRGDEQYF
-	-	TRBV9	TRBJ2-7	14	TGTGCCAGCAGCCGAGGGACTTTTACCTACGAGCAGTACTTC	CASSRGTFTYEQYF
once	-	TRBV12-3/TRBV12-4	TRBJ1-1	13	TGTGCCAGCGCCTGGCAAATGAACACTGAAGCTTTCTTT	CASAWQMNTEAFF
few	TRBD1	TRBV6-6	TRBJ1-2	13	TGTGCCAGCAGCGCAGACAGGGTGGATGGCTACACCTTC	CASSADRVDGYTF
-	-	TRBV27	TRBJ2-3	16	TGTGCCAGCAGTTTCTACAGCGGAAGTATTGGGGATACGCAGTATTTT	CASSFYSGSIGDTQYF
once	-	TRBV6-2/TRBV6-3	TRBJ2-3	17	TGTGCCAGCAGTTACTCGAGCCGCCGGGGAACCGCAGATACGCAGTATTTT	CASSYSSRRGTADTQYF
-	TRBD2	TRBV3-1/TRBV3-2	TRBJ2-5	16	TGTGCCAGCAGCCAAGAGGGGCGGGAGCGTGCGGAGACCCAGTACTTC	CASSQEGRERAETQYF
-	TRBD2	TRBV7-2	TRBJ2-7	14	TGTGCCAGCAGCTCAGCGGGAGAGGTCTACGAGCAGTACTTC	CASSSAGEVYEQYF